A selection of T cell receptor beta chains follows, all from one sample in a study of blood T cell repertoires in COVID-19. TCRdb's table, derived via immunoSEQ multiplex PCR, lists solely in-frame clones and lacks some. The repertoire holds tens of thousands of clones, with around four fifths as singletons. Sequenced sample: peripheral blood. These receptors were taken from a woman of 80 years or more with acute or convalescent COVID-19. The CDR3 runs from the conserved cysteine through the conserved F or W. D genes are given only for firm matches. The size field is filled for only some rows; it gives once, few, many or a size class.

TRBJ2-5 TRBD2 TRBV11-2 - CASSLGSGSFTETQYF TGTGCCAGCAGCTTAGGTAGCGGGTCTTTTACAGAGACCCAGTACTTC
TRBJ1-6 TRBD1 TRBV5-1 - CASRETGDNSPLHF TGCGCCAGCAGGGAGACAGGGGACAATTCACCCCTCCACTTT
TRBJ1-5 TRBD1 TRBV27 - CASRFRTGVNQPQHF TGTGCCAGTCGCTTTAGGACAGGGGTCAATCAGCCCCAGCATTTT
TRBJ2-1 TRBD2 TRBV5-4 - CASSLGASGTFYNEQFF TGTGCCAGCAGCTTGGGGGCTAGCGGGACGTTCTACAATGAGCAGTTCTTC
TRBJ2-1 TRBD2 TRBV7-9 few CASSLGTSVGNEQFF TGTGCCAGCAGCCTCGGGACTAGCGTCGGTAATGAGCAGTTCTTC
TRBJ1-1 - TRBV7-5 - CVRSPPGRGVNRTEAFF TGTGTCAGAAGCCCTCCGGGCAGGGGGGTAAATCGCACTGAAGCTTTCTTT
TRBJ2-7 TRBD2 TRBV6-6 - CASQWAGEEQYF TGTGCCAGCCAGTGGGCGGGAGAAGAGCAGTACTTC
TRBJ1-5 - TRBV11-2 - CASSQAGNNQPQHF TGTGCCAGCAGCCAGGCAGGGAACAATCAGCCCCAGCATTTT
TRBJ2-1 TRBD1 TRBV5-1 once CASSLDPTGAGPKFF TGCGCCAGCAGCTTGGACCCCACAGGGGCTGGACCCAAGTTCTTC
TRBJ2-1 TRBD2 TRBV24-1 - CATSDPGLAPSEQFF TGTGCCACCAGTGATCCCGGACTAGCTCCCAGTGAGCAGTTCTTC
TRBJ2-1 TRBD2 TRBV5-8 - CASSPWGTSGSIGNEQFF TGTGCCAGCAGCCCCTGGGGGACTAGCGGGAGTATTGGGAATGAGCAGTTCTTC
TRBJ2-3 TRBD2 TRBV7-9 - CASSFGTSEDTQYF TGTGCCAGCAGCTTCGGGACTAGCGAAGATACGCAGTATTTT
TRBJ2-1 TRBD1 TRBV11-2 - CASSISGGYNEQFF TGTGCCAGCAGCATATCAGGGGGCTACAATGAGCAGTTCTTC
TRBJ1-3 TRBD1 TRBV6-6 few CASSTGGDGNTIYF TGTGCCAGCAGTACAGGGGGCGACGGAAACACCATATATTTT
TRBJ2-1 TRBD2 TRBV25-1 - CASSDFTSGPKGEQFF TGTGCCAGCAGTGACTTTACTAGCGGGCCCAAGGGGGAGCAGTTCTTC
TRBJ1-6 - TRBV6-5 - CASMPGPGLGSPLHF TGTGCCAGCATGCCCGGACCGGGGTTGGGTTCACCCCTCCACTTT
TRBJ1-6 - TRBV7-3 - CASSLGPRGNNSPLHF TGTGCCAGCAGCTTAGGACCCCGGGGGAATAATTCACCCCTCCACTTT
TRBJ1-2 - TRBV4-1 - CASSPRQHDNDYGYTF TGCGCCAGCAGCCCCAGACAGCACGATAATGACTATGGCTACACCTTC
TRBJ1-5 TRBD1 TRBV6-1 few CASSEAVGGWGNQPQHF TGTGCCAGCAGTGAAGCAGTAGGGGGCTGGGGCAATCAGCCCCAGCATTTT
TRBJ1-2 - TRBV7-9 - CASSPGTFIGYTF TGTGCCAGCAGCCCAGGGACTTTTATAGGCTACACCTTC
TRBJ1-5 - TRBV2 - CASSARGIGGNQPQHF TGTGCCAGCAGTGCCAGGGGAATCGGAGGCAATCAGCCCCAGCATTTT
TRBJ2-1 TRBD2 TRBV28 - CASDTGGSYNEQFF TGTGCCAGCGATACGGGAGGGTCCTACAATGAGCAGTTCTTC
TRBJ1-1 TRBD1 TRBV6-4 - CASSIQGGTEAFF TGTGCCAGCAGTATACAGGGGGGAACTGAAGCTTTCTTT
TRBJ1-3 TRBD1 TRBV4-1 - CASSPVGTGLISSGNTIYF TGCGCCAGCAGCCCCGTCGGGACAGGGTTGATTTCTTCTGGAAACACCATATATTTT
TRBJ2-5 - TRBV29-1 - CSVEEGTTQYF TGCAGCGTTGAAGAGGGGACAACCCAGTACTTC
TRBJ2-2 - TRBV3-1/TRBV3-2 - CASSQDTIPRELFF TGTGCCAGCAGCCAAGACACTATCCCCCGGGAGCTGTTTTTT
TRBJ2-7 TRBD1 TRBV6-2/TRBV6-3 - CASSSGTGVSHEQYF TGTGCCAGCAGCTCCGGGACAGGGGTATCCCACGAGCAGTACTTC
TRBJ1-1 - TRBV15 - CATSRGGDGGNTEAFF TGTGCCACCAGCAGAGGTGGGGACGGGGGGAACACTGAAGCTTTCTTT
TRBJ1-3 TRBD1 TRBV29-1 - CSVWPGGSGNTIYF TGCAGCGTTTGGCCAGGGGGCTCTGGAAACACCATATATTTT
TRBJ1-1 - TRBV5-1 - CASSRETGNTEAFF TGCGCCAGCAGCCGTGAGACGGGAAACACTGAAGCTTTCTTT
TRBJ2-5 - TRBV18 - CASSPRPRAEETQYF TGTGCCAGCTCACCACGTCCCAGGGCTGAAGAGACCCAGTACTTC
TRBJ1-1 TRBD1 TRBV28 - CASSQMTGRSEAFF TGTGCCAGCAGTCAGATGACAGGGCGGTCTGAAGCTTTCTTT
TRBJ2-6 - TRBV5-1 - CASRGDSGRDSGANVLTF TGCGCCAGCAGGGGGGACTCGGGACGGGACTCTGGGGCCAACGTCCTGACTTTC